This T cell receptor delta chain came from a study of fetal and pediatric gammadelta thymocytes (dated by TCRdb to the early 2020s). Regarding the study in general: The bulk gammadelta thymocyte repertoires, which combined previously published data with newly generated, unpublished data, were used to reinforce a single-cell study of gammadelta thymocyte development. The bulk gammadelta thymocyte repertoire set covered roughly ten subjects in total, 3 fetal thymus donors and 7 pediatric thymus donors. Unpublished data were combined with previously published data (refs 27,28) to make up the bulk gammadelta thymocyte repertoires. Bulk TCR repertoire data were included to raise the number of subjects and reinforce the CDR3 publicity analysis.

Fetal thymuses came from elective pregnancy terminations at about 14 to 22 weeks estimated gestational age, performed for socio-psychological reasons in Singapore. Every fetus was judged structurally normal, both by ultrasound before the termination and by gross morphological examination after the termination. Thymocytes were stained with Zombie NIR viability dye plus antibodies to CD3 (UCHT1), TCRgammadelta (11F2), TCRVgamma9 (IMMU360) and TCRVdelta2 (IMMU389). TRD and TRG CDR3 repertoires were generated in bulk, separately, from sorted Vgamma9Vdelta2 and nonVgamma9Vdelta2 gammadelta thymocytes obtained from human fetal and pediatric thymuses. Thymic cell suspensions were made from fetal and post-natal thymuses as previously described. NonVgamma9Vdelta2 thymocytes were sorted as CD3+ gammadeltaTCR+ cells that did not have the Vgamma9+Vdelta2+ phenotype. A FACS Aria III cell sorter (BD Biosciences) was used for cell sorting.

By share, this clone ranks as large (0.1 to 1%). Its binding antigen is unknown. Base qualities are not provided; no much larger clone lies one nucleotide away. This sample includes further DNA sequences coding for the same CDR3. The trim is 0 bases for V and 0 bases for J, with a gap of 10 bases between the germline ends. CDR1 GEAIGNYY and CDR2 EKD were looked up in the germline V gene. From cysteine to phenylalanine, the CDR3 is 15 amino acids long. Of all the DNA, just the CDR3 is kept, 45 bases in frame from base 1. Study-level results and caveats: Compared with post-natal repertoires, fetal gammadelta thymocyte repertoires were previously reported to be enriched for TRDV2, TRGV8 and TRGV9 usage, low N additions and public CDR3s.

Sequencing instrument: Illumina MiSeq. In the authors' own workflow: For the publicity analysis, the Vgamma9Vdelta2 and nonVgamma9Vdelta2 bulk CDR3 files from each subject were merged to form one combined repertoire per subject. Using base R and dplyr, each CDR3 amino acid sequence was checked across 9 single-cell datasets and approximately 11 bulk repertoires to give a publicity score ranging from 0 to 19. The public reads were reprocessed by TCRdb using CATT, and rows of matching DNA were later combined. The V and J calls were determined by TCRdb, not by the authors. In this sample the table shows over a thousand delta-chain clones, roughly 9.9% of which occur a single time. The ten top clones hold over 10% of the sample.

The sequence links TRDV2 to TRDJ1; 5 matching bases give a weak D call of TRDD3. The source material was non-Vgamma9Vdelta2 gamma-delta T cells from the thymus. Taken with the paper, the label for cell subset or site translates to: CD3+gammadeltaTCR+ thymocytes not co-expressing Vgamma9 and Vdelta2. This TCR derives from a human fetus. Read as DNA, the sequence is TGTGCCTGTGACACCGGAGGGGGGTACACCGATAAACTCATCTTT. Translated, this gives CACDTGGGYTDKLIF.